This T cell receptor (beta chain) was profiled in a study of response to subunit inactivated influenza vaccine. TCRdb passed the RT-PCR reads through MiXCR, listing each CDR3 protein once. Altogether 500,000 to 600,000 distinct CDR3 sequences are present, around 11% being singletons, with the ten largest covering 10% to 13%. Findings and limits, study-wide: The authors offered the suggestion that each seasonal influenza vaccination recruits few new T cells.

CDR3 size: 13 residues. The germline V and J ends were trimmed by 3 bases and 7 bases, with 12 bases remaining between them. The table lists this clonotype with a few counts. What it recognizes is unknown. The specimen comprised PBMCs from blood, sampled on the day of vaccination. The sequence was obtained from a man aged 45 to 65 who received an inactivated influenza vaccine. The chain uses TRBV12-3 or TRBV12-4 and TRBJ1-2; a possible D gene is TRBD1 (6 bases). The CDR3 DNA follows: TGTGCCAGCAGTTTGTCAGGGGAACGTGGCTACACCTTC. Protein product: CASSLSGERGYTF.